The T cell receptor beta chain under discussion was sequenced for a study of T-cell reconstitution after alpha-beta-depleted transplantation in children. Unique molecular identifiers were incorporated when the TCRbeta library was constructed. MiXCR was run by TCRdb on the PCR reads, yielding one entry per CDR3 protein. The sample comprises about a million distinct CDR3 sequences, 25% to 30% of which are singletons, and over 25% rests with the top ten. Study-wide results and limits: Some patients' high day-60 TCRbeta diversity was attributed to recipient cells surviving conditioning. Fresh T-cell production supplied most of the T-cell counts and diversity seen one year after transplant.

Between the trimmed V and J ends, which lost 0 bases and 4 bases, there was a span of 10 bases. The germline V gene encodes CDR1 SGHTA and CDR2 FQGNSA. This CDR3 is 15 amino acids long. This clonotype has just a few counts. The antigen is not known. The rearrangement joins TRBV7-2 to TRBJ1-3; no firm D call. This material consisted of PBMCs, mostly from graft donor cells, taken 360 days after TCRalphabeta/CD19-depleted stem cell transplant. This sequence originates from a boy under two years old who had a stem cell transplant for SCID, so the T cells may come from the graft donor. The CDR3 sequence is CASSLAWGSGNTIYF. CDR3 bases: TGTGCCAGCAGCTTAGCTTGGGGAAGCGGAAACACCATATATTTT. The full variable domain, in which reference TRBV7-2 and TRBJ1-3 provide the parts outside the CDR3, is GAGVSQSPSNKVTEKGKDVELRCDPISGHTALYWYRQSLGQGLEFLIYFQGNSAPDKSGLPSDRFSAERTGGSVSTLTIQRTQQEDSAVYLCASSLAWGSGNTIYFGEGSWLTVV.